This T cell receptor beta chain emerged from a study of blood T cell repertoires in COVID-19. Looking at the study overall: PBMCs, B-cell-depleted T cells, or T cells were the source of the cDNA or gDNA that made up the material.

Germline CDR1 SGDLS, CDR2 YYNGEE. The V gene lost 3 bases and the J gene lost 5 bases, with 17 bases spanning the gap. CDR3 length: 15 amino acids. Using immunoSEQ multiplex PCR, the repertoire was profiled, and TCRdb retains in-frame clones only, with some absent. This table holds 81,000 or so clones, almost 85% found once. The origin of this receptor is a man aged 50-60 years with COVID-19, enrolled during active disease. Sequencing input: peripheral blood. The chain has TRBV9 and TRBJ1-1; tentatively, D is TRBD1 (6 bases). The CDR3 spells CASSAPLTGNTEAFF. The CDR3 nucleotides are TGTGCCAGCAGCGCCCCCCTTACAGGGAATACTGAAGCTTTCTTT.